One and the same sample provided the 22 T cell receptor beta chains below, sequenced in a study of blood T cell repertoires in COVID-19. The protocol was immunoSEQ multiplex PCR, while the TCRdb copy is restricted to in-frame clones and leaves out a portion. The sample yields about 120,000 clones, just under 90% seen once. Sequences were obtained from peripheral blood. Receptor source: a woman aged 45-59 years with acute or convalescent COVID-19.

CDR3 protein: CASSPGGGMYF. The DNA for the CDR3 is TGTGCCAGCAGCCCGGGCGGGGGGATGTACTTC. The chain uses TRBV7-8 and TRBJ2-7; 8 nucleotides agree with TRBD2. From germline, CDR1 is SGHVS and CDR2 FQNEAQ. The CDR3 spans 11 residues. V trimming: 5 bases; J trimming: 12 bases; junction bases outside the gene matches: 6.

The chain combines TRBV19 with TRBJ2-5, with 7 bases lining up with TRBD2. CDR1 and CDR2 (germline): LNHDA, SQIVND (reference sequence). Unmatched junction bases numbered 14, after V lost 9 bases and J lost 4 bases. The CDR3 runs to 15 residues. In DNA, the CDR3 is TGTGCCAGCTCCCCGTTGGGGGGGATCGTAGAGACCCAGTACTTC. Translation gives CASSPLGGIVETQYF.

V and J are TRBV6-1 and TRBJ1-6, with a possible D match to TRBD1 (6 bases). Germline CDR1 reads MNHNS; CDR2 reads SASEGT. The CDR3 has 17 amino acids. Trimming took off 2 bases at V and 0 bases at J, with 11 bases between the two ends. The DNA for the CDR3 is TGTGCCAGCAGTGAACAACAGGGCAACTCCTATAATTCACCCCTCCACTTT. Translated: CASSEQQGNSYNSPLHF.

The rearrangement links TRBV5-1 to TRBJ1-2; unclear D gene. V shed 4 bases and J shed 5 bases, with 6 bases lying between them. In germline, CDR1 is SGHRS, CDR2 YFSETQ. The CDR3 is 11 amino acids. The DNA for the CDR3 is TGCGCCAGCAGCACCGAGTATGGCTACACCTTC. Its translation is CASSTEYGYTF.

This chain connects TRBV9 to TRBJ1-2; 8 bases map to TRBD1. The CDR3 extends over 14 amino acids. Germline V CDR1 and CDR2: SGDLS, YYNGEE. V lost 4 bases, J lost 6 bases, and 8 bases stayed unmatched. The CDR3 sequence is CASSIRGQGDGYTF. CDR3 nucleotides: TGTGCCAGCAGCATCCGTGGACAGGGAGATGGCTACACCTTC.

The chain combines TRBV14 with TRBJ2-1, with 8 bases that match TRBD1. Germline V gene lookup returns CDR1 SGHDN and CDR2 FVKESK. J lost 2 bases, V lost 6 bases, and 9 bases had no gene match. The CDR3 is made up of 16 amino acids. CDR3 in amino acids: CASSLPGTGPYNEQFF. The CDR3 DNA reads TGTGCCAGCAGTCTTCCCGGGACAGGACCCTACAATGAGCAGTTCTTC.

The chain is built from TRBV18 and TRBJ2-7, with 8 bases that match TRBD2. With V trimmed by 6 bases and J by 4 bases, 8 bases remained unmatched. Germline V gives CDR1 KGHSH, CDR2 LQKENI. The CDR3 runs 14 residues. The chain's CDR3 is CASSSRGGVYEQYF. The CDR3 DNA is TGTGCCAGCTCGTCCCGGGGGGGGGTTTACGAGCAGTACTTC.

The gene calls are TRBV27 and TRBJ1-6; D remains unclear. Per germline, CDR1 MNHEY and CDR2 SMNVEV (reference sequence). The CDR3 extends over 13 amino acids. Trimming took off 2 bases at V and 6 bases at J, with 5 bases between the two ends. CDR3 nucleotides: TGTGCCAGCAGTTTAAACTTTAATTCACCCCTCCACTTT. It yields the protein CASSLNFNSPLHF.

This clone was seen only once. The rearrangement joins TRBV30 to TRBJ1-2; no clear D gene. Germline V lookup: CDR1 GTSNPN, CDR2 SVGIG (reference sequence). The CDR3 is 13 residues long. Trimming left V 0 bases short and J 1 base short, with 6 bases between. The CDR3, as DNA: TGTGCCTGGAGTGTACGCGGTAACTATGGCTACACCTTC. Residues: CAWSVRGNYGYTF.

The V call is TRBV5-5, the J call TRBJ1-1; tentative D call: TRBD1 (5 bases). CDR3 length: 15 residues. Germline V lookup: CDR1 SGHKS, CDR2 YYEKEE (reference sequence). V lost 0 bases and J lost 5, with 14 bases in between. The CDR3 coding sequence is TGTGCCAGCAGCTTGGTCGGGGGATGGTTGACTGAAGCTTTCTTT. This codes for CASSLVGGWLTEAFF.

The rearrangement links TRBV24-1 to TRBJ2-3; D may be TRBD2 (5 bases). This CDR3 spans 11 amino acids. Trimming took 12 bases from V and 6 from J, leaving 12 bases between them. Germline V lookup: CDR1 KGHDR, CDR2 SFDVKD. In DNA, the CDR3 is TGTGCCGCCGGGCCGGGGGATACGCAGTATTTT. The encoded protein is CAAGPGDTQYF.

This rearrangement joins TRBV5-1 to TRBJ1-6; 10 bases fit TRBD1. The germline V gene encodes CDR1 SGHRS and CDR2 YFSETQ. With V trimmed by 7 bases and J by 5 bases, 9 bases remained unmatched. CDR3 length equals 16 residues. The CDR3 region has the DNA TGCGCCAGCCATATCGGCGGGACAGGGGATAATTCACCCCTCCACTTT. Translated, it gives CASHIGGTGDNSPLHF.

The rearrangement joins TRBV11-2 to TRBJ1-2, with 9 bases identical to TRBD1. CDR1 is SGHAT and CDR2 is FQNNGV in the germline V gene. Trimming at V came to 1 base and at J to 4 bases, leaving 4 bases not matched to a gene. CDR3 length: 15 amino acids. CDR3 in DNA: TGTGCCAGCAGCTTAGGAGGGACAGGGATCTATGGCTACACCTTC. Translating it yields CASSLGGTGIYGYTF.

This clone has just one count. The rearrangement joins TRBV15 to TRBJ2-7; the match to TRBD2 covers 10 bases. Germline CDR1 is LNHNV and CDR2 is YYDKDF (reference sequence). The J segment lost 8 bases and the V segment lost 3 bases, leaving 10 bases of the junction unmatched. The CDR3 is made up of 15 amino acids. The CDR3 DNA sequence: TGTGCCACCAGCAGCGGGCCTAGCGGGAGTAGGCAGCAGTACTTC. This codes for CATSSGPSGSRQQYF.

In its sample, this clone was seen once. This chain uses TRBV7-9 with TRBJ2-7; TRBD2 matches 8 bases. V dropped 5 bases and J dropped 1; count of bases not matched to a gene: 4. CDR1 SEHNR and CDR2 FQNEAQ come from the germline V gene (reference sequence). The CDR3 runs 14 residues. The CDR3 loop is CASSPPGGSYEQYF. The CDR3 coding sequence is TGTGCCAGCAGCCCTCCGGGAGGGTCCTACGAGCAGTACTTC.

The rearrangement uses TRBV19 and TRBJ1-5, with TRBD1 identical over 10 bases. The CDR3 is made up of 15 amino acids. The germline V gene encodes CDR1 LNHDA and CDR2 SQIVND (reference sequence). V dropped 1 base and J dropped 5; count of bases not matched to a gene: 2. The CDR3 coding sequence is TGTGCCAGTAGTATAGGGGACAGGGGATATCAGCCCCAGCATTTT. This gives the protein CASSIGDRGYQPQHF. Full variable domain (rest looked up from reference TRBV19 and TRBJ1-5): DGGITQSPKYLFRKEGQNVTLSCEQNLNHDAMYWYRQDPGQGLRLIYYSQIVNDFQKGDIAEGYSVSREKKESFPLTVTSAQKNPTAFYLCASSIGDRGYQPQHFGDGTRLSIL.

The CDR3 nucleotides are TGTGCCAGCAGCCCCCCCTTCGGGAGGCCCGGGGAGCTGTTTTTT. Residues: CASSPPFGRPGELFF. The V and J genes are TRBV11-2 and TRBJ2-2; 7 bases fit TRBD2. Germline V gene lookup returns CDR1 SGHAT and CDR2 FQNNGV. The CDR3 spans 15 residues. Unmatched junction bases numbered 9, after V lost 5 bases and J lost 6 bases.

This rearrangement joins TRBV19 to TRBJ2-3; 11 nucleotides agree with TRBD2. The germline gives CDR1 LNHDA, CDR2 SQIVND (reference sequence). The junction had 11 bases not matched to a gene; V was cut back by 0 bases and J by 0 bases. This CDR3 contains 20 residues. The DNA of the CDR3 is TGTGCCAGTAGTATAGACTCCCCGGGACTAGCGGTATCTAGCACAGATACGCAGTATTTT. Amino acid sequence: CASSIDSPGLAVSSTDTQYF. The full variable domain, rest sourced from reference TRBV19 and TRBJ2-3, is DGGITQSPKYLFRKEGQNVTLSCEQNLNHDAMYWYRQDPGQGLRLIYYSQIVNDFQKGDIAEGYSVSREKKESFPLTVTSAQKNPTAFYLCASSIDSPGLAVSSTDTQYFGPGTRLTVL.

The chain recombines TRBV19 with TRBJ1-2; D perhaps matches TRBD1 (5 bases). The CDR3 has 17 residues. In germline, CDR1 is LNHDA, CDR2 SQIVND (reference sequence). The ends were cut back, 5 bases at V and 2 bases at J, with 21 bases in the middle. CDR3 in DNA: TGTGCCAGTAGTGGCGGGGCTATCTCTAATTTCAACTATGGCTACACCTTC. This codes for CASSGGAISNFNYGYTF.

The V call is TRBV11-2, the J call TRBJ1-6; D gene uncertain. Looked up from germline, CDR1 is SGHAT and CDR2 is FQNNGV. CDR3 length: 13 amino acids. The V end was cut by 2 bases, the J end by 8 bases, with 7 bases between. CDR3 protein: CASSLNTDSPLHF. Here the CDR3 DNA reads TGTGCCAGCAGCTTAAACACAGATTCACCCCTCCACTTT.

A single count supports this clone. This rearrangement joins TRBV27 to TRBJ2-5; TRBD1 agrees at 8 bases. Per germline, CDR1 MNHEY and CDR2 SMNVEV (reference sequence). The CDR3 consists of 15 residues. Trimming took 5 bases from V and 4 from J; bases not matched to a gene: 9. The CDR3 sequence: CASSLRPDRVETQYF. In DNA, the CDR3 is TGTGCCAGCAGTCTTCGTCCGGACAGGGTAGAGACCCAGTACTTC.

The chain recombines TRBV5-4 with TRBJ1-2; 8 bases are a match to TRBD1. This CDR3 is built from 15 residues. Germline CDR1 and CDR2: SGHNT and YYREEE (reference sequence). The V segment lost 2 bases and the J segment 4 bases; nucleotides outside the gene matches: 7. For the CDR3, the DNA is TGTGCCAGCAGCTTACCAGGGGGCTCGGGCTATGGCTACACCTTC. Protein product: CASSLPGGSGYGYTF. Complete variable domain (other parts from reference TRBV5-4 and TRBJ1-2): ETGVTQSPTHLIKTRGQQVTLRCSSQSGHNTVSWYQQALGQGPQFIFQYYREEENGRGNFPPRFSGLQFPNYSSELNVNALELDDSALYLCASSLPGGSGYGYTFGSGTRLTVV.